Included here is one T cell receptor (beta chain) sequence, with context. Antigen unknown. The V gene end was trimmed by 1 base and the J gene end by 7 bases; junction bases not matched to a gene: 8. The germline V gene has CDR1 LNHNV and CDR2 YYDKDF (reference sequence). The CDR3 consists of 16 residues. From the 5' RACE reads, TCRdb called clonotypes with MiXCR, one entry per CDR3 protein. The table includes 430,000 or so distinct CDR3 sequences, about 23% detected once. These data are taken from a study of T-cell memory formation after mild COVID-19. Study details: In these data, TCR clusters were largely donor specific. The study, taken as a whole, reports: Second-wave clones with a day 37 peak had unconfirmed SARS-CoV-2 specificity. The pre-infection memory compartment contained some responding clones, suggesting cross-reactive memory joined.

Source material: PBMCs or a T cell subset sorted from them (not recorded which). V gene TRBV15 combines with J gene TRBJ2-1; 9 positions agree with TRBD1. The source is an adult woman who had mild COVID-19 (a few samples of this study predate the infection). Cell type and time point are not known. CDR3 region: CATSRGGTGLGNEQFF. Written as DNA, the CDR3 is TGTGCCACCAGCAGAGGGGGGACAGGGCTAGGAAATGAGCAGTTCTTC.